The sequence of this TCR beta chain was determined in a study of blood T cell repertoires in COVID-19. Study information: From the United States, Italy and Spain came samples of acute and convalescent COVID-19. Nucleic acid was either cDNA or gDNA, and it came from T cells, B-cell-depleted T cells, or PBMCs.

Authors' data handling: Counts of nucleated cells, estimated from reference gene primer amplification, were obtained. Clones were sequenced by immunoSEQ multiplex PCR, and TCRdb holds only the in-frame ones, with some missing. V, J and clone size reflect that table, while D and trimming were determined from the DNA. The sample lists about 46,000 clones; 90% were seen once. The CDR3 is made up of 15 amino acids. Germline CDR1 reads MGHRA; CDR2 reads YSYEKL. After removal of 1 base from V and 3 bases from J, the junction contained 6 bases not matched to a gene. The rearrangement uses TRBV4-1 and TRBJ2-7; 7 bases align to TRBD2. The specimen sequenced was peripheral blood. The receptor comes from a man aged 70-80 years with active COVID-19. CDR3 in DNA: TGCGCCAGCAGCCAAGGGTCTAGCGGTTTCTACGAGCAGTACTTC. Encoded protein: CASSQGSSGFYEQYF.